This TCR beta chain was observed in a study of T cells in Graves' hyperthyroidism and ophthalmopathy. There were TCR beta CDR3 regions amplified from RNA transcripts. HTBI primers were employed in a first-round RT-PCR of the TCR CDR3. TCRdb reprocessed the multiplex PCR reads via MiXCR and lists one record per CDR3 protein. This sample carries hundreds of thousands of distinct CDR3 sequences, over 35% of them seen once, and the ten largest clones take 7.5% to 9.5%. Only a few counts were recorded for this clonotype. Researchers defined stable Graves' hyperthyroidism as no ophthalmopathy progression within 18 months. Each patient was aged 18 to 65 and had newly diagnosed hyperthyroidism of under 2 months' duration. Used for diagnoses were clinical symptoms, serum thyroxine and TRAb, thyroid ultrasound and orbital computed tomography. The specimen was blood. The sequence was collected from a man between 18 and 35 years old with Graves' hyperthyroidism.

The CDR3 region is CASSQTGRYREQYF. The DNA for the CDR3 is TGTGCCAGCAGCCAGACAGGGAGGTATCGCGAGCAGTACTTC. The chain employs TRBV13 and TRBJ2-7; TRBD1 might be the D (7 bases). Trimming removed 5 bases from V and 6 bases from J, with 17 bases in between. CDR3 length: 14 amino acids. CDR1 and CDR2 (germline): PRHDT, FYEKMQ (reference sequence).